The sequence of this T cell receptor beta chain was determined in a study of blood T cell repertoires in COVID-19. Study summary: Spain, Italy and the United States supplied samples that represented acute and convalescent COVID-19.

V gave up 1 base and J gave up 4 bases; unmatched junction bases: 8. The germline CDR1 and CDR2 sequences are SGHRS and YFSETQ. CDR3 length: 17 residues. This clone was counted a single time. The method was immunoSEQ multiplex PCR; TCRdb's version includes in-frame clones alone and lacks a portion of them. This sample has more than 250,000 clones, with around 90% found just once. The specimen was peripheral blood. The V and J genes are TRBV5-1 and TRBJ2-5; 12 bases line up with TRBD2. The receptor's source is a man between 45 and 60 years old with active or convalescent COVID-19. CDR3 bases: TGCGCCAGCAGCTTGACCCCTAGCGGGGGGGCCCGAGAGACCCAGTACTTC. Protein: CASSLTPSGGARETQYF.